The 27 T cell receptor beta chains listed next were all sequenced from one sample in a study of T-cell reconstitution after alpha-beta-depleted transplantation in children. Researchers prepared the TCRbeta library using unique molecular identifiers, the study reports. One entry per CDR3 protein, called by TCRdb with MiXCR from the PCR reads. Seen here are about 980,000 distinct CDR3 sequences, around 30% observed once, and the top ten hold over 25%. This sample comprised PBMCs, mostly from graft donor cells, obtained 360 days after TCRalphabeta/CD19-depleted stem cell transplant. Receptor source: a boy in the first two years of life who had a stem cell transplant for SCID, so the T cells may come from the graft donor.

J is TRBJ2-7 and V is TRBV7-2, with 8 bases matching TRBD2. The germline V gene encodes CDR1 SGHTA and CDR2 FQGNSA. The CDR3 covers 16 residues. V was pared by 5 bases and J by 0 bases, with 9 bases of the junction left unmatched. This chain's CDR3 is CASSLLTSGGSYEQYF. For the CDR3, the DNA is TGTGCCAGCAGCCTCCTCACTAGCGGAGGCTCCTACGAGCAGTACTTC.

The rearrangement joins TRBV29-1 to TRBJ1-1, with 10 positions matching TRBD1. Per the germline V gene, CDR1 is SQVTM and CDR2 is ANQGSEA. With 6 bases clipped from V and 0 bases from J, the junction kept 4 bases outside the gene matches. The CDR3 loop spans 14 amino acids. The DNA of the CDR3 is TGCAGCGTAAAGGGACAGGGGCTGAACACTGAAGCTTTCTTT. As protein: CSVKGQGLNTEAFF.

The sample holds a few counts of this clonotype. This chain links TRBV20-1 with TRBJ2-3; 9 bases line up with TRBD2. The J segment lost 3 bases and the V segment lost 4 bases, leaving 8 bases of the junction unmatched. This CDR3 has 15 residues. The germline V gene encodes CDR1 DFQATT and CDR2 SNEGSKA (reference sequence). The CDR3 loop is CSANPLAGRTDTQYF. The CDR3 nucleotides are TGCAGTGCTAATCCCCTAGCGGGGAGAACAGATACGCAGTATTTT.

This clonotype was seen only once. The V call is TRBV5-1, the J call TRBJ2-3, with 12 bases aligning to TRBD2. In germline, CDR1 is SGHRS, CDR2 YFSETQ. The CDR3 consists of 17 residues. After removal of 4 bases from V and 5 bases from J, the junction contained 11 bases not matched to a gene. The CDR3 is CASSARLAGAEGDTQYF. CDR3 nucleotide sequence: TGCGCCAGCAGCGCCAGACTAGCGGGGGCCGAAGGAGATACGCAGTATTTT.

The chain carries TRBV6-5 and TRBJ2-7; weak D call: TRBD1 (6 bases). CDR1 MNHEY and CDR2 SVGAGI come from the germline V gene. V was shortened by 0 bases and J by 6 bases, with 12 bases between the two germline ends. This CDR3 spans 14 amino acids. DNA for the CDR3: TGTGCCAGCAGTTACTCGACAACAGGGTCCGAGCAGTACGTC. Protein sequence: CASSYSTTGSEQYV.

The V gene is TRBV20-1, the J gene TRBJ1-5, with no clear D. V lost 0 bases and J 7 bases, leaving 7 bases between the germline ends. Germline CDR1 and CDR2: DFQATT and SNEGSKA (reference sequence). The CDR3 extends over 12 amino acids. The CDR3 spells CSARDAGQPQHF. DNA of the CDR3: TGCAGTGCTAGAGATGCCGGACAGCCCCAGCATTTT.

This clonotype was detected only a few times. V usage is TRBV7-2 and J usage is TRBJ1-1; 8 nucleotides line up with TRBD1. The trim removed 1 base at V and 2 bases at J, leaving 12 bases unmatched. Germline CDR1 is SGHTA and CDR2 is FQGNSA. CDR3 length equals 18 residues. The CDR3, as DNA: TGTGCCAGCAGCTTAGGCTGGCGAGACAGGGGAGGAAACACTGAAGCTTTCTTT. Its protein is CASSLGWRDRGGNTEAFF.

This clonotype has more than one count but fewer than ten. This chain connects TRBV12-3 or TRBV12-4 to TRBJ1-2; D is ambiguous. The CDR3 length is 13 residues. Trimming shortened V by 1 base and J by 8 bases, and 11 bases separated the two germline ends. The CDR3 DNA follows: TGTGCCAGCAGTTTAGAGGGAATTAGGGGCTACACCTTC. Its translation is CASSLEGIRGYTF.

The gene calls are TRBV7-9 and TRBJ1-1, with unresolved D. The V end lost 0 bases, the J end lost 1 base, and 15 bases lay between the germline ends. There are 17 residues in the CDR3. The V gene's germline CDR1 is SEHNR and CDR2 FQNEAQ (reference sequence). The CDR3 DNA sequence: TGTGCCAGCAGCTTAGCTGTCGTAGGGAAGAAGAACACTGAAGCTTTCTTT. This encodes CASSLAVVGKKNTEAFF.

The rearrangement links TRBV5-1 to TRBJ2-6; TRBD1 aligns across 8 bases. Germline values: CDR1 SGHRS, CDR2 YFSETQ. Trimming took 0 bases from V and 2 from J; bases not matched to a gene: 1. The CDR3 extends over 16 amino acids. This CDR3 reads CASSLEDRAGANVLTF. For the CDR3, the DNA is TGCGCCAGCAGCTTGGAGGACAGGGCTGGGGCCAACGTCCTGACTTTC.

The chain is built from TRBV18 and TRBJ2-2; 8 bases line up with TRBD1. CDR1 is KGHSH, CDR2 LQKENI, per germline. The CDR3 sequence is 19 residues long. The V gene end was trimmed by 4 bases and the J gene end by 3 bases; junction bases not matched to a gene: 16. The CDR3 loop reads CASSLGQGVGLGDTGELFF. For the CDR3, the DNA is TGTGCCAGCTCACTCGGACAGGGAGTCGGTCTTGGGGACACCGGGGAGCTGTTTTTT.

V is TRBV6-5 and J is TRBJ2-1, with D tentatively TRBD1 or TRBD2 (5 bases each). Germline CDR1 reads MNHEY; CDR2 reads SVGAGI. The V gene lost 0 bases and the J gene lost 1 base, with 10 bases spanning the gap. CDR3 length equals 16 residues. The CDR3 is CASSYSWGNSYNEQFF. The CDR3 coding sequence is TGTGCCAGCAGTTACTCATGGGGGAATTCCTACAATGAGCAGTTCTTC.

This clonotype was seen many times. The J gene is TRBJ2-3, the V gene TRBV25-1, with 7 bases identical to TRBD2. Germline V gene sequence: CDR1 MGHDK, CDR2 SYGVNS. V lost 5 bases and J lost 8; bases outside the gene matches: 10. The CDR3 has 14 amino acids. CDR3 sequence reads: CASSTSGVSITQYF. CDR3 nucleotide sequence: TGTGCCAGCAGTACCAGCGGGGTGTCCATTACGCAGTATTTT. The variable domain in full, with the rest retrieved from reference TRBV25-1 and TRBJ2-3, is EADIYQTPRYLVIGTGKKITLECSQTMGHDKMYWYQQDPGMELHLIHYSYGVNSTEKGDLSSESTVSRIRTEHFPLTLESARPSHTSQYLCASSTSGVSITQYFGPGTRLTVL.

The genes are TRBV5-1 and TRBJ2-3; 10 bases are a match to TRBD2. The junction had 4 bases not matched to a gene; V was cut back by 4 bases and J by 5 bases. This CDR3 comprises 14 residues. Germline CDR1 reads SGHRS; CDR2 reads YFSETQ. CDR3 sequence reads: CASSELAGKDTQYF. The CDR3 coding sequence is TGCGCCAGCAGCGAACTAGCGGGGAAAGATACGCAGTATTTT. The whole variable domain, remainder taken from reference TRBV5-1 and TRBJ2-3, is KAGVTQTPRYLIKTRGQQVTLSCSPISGHRSVSWYQQTPGQGLQFLFEYFSETQRNKGNFPGRFSGRQFSNSRSEMNVSTLELGDSALYLCASSELAGKDTQYFGPGTRLTVL.

In this sample, this clonotype turned up a few times. The chain couples TRBV28 to TRBJ2-3, with TRBD2 as a possible D gene (5 bases). Per germline, CDR1 MDHEN and CDR2 SYDVKM. The CDR3 has 17 residues. The V and J ends lost 7 bases and 0 bases respectively, with 20 bases between them. For the CDR3, the DNA is TGTGCCAGCACCGGACTTGGGGTCCTTCTTAGCACAGATACGCAGTATTTT. It specifies CASTGLGVLLSTDTQYF.

This sequence joins TRBV7-9 and TRBJ2-3; D is ambiguous. Trimming stripped 4 bases from V and 6 bases from J, with 17 bases between. Germline values: CDR1 SEHNR, CDR2 FQNEAQ (reference sequence). This CDR3 has 15 amino acids. CDR3 sequence reads: CASSSQIRSMDTQYF. DNA for the CDR3: TGTGCCAGCAGCTCCCAGATAAGATCAATGGATACGCAGTATTTT.

This chain links TRBV20-1 with TRBJ2-1; 10 nucleotides agree with TRBD2. Germline values: CDR1 DFQATT, CDR2 SNEGSKA (reference sequence). The CDR3 loop spans 14 amino acids. Trimming removed 2 bases from V and 7 bases from J; junction bases left unmatched: 5. This chain's CDR3 is CSARPASGGNEQFF. CDR3 bases: TGCAGTGCTAGACCGGCTAGCGGGGGTAATGAGCAGTTCTTC.

This clonotype has only a few counts. The chain carries TRBV20-1 and TRBJ2-7; 7 bases fit TRBD1. After removal of 1 base from V and 3 bases from J, the junction contained 6 bases not matched to a gene. This CDR3 region has 14 residues. Germline loops: CDR1 DFQATT, CDR2 SNEGSKA (reference sequence). DNA of the CDR3: TGCAGTGCTAGAGTGAAAGGGGGCTTCTACGAGCAGTACTTC. Its protein is CSARVKGGFYEQYF.

This chain connects TRBV9 to TRBJ2-1, with TRBD2 matching 8 bases. Germline CDR1 SGDLS, CDR2 YYNGEE. With V trimmed by 4 bases and J by 1 base, 7 bases remained unmatched. This CDR3 region has 16 residues. The CDR3 reads CASSKGGGGSYNEQFF. CDR3 nucleotides: TGTGCCAGCAGCAAGGGTGGCGGGGGGTCCTACAATGAGCAGTTCTTC.

At least ten counts were recorded for this clonotype. The rearrangement uses TRBV11-3 and TRBJ2-1; perhaps TRBD1 as D (6 bases). The V and J ends lost 4 bases and 4 bases respectively, with 8 bases between them. This CDR3 contains 13 residues. Germline lookup yields CDR1 SGHNT and CDR2 YENEEA. The CDR3 DNA reads TGTGCCAGCAGCTCCGACAGGTACAATGAGCAGTTCTTC. It translates to CASSSDRYNEQFF.

The sample holds one count of this clonotype. This chain connects TRBV7-9 to TRBJ1-2, with TRBD1 as a possible D gene (5 bases). Per germline, CDR1 SEHNR and CDR2 FQNEAQ (reference sequence). CDR3 size: 16 residues. Between the trimmed V and J ends, which lost 1 base and 0 bases, there was a span of 12 bases. The CDR3 is CASSLGRRAPNYGYTF. CDR3 DNA: TGTGCCAGCAGCTTAGGGCGCAGGGCCCCTAACTATGGCTACACCTTC.

This clonotype was recorded a few times. The V and J genes are TRBV5-1 and TRBJ2-1; the match to TRBD1 covers 11 bases. Germline assignment: CDR1 SGHRS and CDR2 YFSETQ. The length of the CDR3 is 15 residues. V lost 4 bases and J lost 5; bases outside the gene matches: 5. The CDR3: CASSTGTGGNNEQFF. The CDR3 nucleotides are TGCGCCAGCAGCACCGGGACAGGGGGGAACAATGAGCAGTTCTTC.

J is TRBJ2-3 and V is TRBV3-1, with D perhaps matching TRBD2 (6 bases). Germline V CDR1 and CDR2: LGHDT, YNNKEL (reference sequence). V lost 2 bases and J lost 7, with 10 bases in between. The CDR3 is made up of 13 amino acids. The CDR3 region has the DNA TGTGCCAGCAGCCAAACGCGGGGAAATACGCAGTATTTT. Its protein product is CASSQTRGNTQYF.

This clonotype was found a few times. This rearrangement joins TRBV5-1 to TRBJ2-1; TRBD2 matches 7 bases. The J segment lost 2 bases and the V segment lost 4 bases, leaving 9 bases of the junction unmatched. This CDR3 has 16 residues. Germline lookup yields CDR1 SGHRS and CDR2 YFSETQ. In DNA form, the CDR3 reads TGCGCCAGCAGCCCAATGACTAGCAGCGCCTACAATGAGCAGTTCTTC. It specifies CASSPMTSSAYNEQFF.

This chain uses TRBV5-1 with TRBJ2-5, with unresolved D. Germline V lookup: CDR1 SGHRS, CDR2 YFSETQ. The CDR3 covers 12 residues. V was pared by 7 bases and J by 1 base, with 8 bases between. The CDR3 is CASGSIQETQYF. The DNA for the CDR3 is TGCGCCAGCGGGTCCATCCAAGAGACCCAGTACTTC.

This chain links TRBV12-3 or TRBV12-4 with TRBJ2-7; D perhaps matches TRBD2 (6 bases). This CDR3 region has 14 residues. Trimming stripped 2 bases from V and 2 bases from J, with 10 bases between. Here the CDR3 DNA reads TGTGCCAGCAGTTTACGGCGGGGCCCCTACGAGCAGTACTTC. Protein sequence: CASSLRRGPYEQYF.

A few counts support this clonotype. The V gene is TRBV20-1, the J gene TRBJ1-3; D might be TRBD1 (5 bases). The CDR3 has 15 amino acids. Trimming stripped 4 bases from V and 4 bases from J, with 17 bases between. Germline V lookup: CDR1 DFQATT, CDR2 SNEGSKA (reference sequence). The CDR3 region has the DNA TGCAGTGCTATTGGTCCGGGGCCAGGAGGAAACACCATATATTTT. This gives the protein CSAIGPGPGGNTIYF.